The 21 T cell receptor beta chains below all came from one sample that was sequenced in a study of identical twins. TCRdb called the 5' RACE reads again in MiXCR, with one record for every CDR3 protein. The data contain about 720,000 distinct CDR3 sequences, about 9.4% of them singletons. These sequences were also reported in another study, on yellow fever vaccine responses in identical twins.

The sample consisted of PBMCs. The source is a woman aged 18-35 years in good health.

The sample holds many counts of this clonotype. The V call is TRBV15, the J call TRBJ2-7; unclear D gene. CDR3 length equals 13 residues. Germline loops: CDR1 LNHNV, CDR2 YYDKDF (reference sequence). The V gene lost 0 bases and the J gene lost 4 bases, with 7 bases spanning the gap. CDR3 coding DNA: TGTGCCACCAGCAGAGATGGATGGTACGAGCAGTACTTC. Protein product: CATSRDGWYEQYF.

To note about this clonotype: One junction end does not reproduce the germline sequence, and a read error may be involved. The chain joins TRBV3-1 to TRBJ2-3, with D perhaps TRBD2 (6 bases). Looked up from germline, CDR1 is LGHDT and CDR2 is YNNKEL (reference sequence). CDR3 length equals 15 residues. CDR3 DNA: TGTGCCTGCAGCCAAGGGATTTTAGCGGAGAATACGCAGTATTTT. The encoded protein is CACSQGILAENTQYF.

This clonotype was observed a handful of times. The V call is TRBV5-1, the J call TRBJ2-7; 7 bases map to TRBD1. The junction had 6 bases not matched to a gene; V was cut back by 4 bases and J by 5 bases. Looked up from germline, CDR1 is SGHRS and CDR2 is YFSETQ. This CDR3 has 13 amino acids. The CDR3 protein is CASSARQGHEQYF. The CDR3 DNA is TGCGCCAGCAGCGCACGACAGGGCCACGAGCAGTACTTC.

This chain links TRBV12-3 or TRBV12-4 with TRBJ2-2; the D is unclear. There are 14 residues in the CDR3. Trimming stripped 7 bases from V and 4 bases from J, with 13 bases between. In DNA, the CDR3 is TGTGCCAGCAAACCCGATTGGAGCACCGGGGAGCTGTTTTTT. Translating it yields CASKPDWSTGELFF.

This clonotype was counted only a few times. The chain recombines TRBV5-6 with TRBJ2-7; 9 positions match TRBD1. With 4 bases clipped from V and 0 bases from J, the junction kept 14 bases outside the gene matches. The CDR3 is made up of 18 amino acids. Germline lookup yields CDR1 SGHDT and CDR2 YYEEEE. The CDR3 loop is CASSRSGTGMISSYEQYF. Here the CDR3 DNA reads TGTGCCAGCAGCCGTTCCGGGACAGGGATGATATCCTCCTACGAGCAGTACTTC.

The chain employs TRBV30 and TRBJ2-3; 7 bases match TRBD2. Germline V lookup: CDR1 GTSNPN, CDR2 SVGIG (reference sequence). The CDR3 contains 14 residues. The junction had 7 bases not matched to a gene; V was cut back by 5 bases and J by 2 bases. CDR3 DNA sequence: TGTGCCTGGGCACGGGCGGGAGTCACAGATACGCAGTATTTT. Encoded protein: CAWARAGVTDTQYF.

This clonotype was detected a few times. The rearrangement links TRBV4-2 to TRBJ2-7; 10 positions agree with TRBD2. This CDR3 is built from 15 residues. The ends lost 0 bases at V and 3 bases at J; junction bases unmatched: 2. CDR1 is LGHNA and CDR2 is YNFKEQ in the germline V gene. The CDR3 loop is CASSQDASGSYEQYF. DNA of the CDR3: TGTGCCAGCAGCCAAGATGCTAGCGGGAGCTACGAGCAGTACTTC.

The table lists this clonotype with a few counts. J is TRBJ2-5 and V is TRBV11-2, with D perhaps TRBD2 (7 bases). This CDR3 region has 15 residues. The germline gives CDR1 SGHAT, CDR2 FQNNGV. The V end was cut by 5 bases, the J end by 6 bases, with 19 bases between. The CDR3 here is CASSLGGGSRQTQYF. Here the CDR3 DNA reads TGTGCCAGCAGCCTAGGGGGGGGCAGCCGGCAGACCCAGTACTTC.

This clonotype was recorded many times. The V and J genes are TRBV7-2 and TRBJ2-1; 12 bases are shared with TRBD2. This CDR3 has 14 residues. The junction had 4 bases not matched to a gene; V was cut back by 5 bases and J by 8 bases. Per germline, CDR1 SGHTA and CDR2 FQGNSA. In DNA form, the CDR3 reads TGTGCCAGCAGCCTACTAGCGGGAGGCGATGAGCAGTTCTTC. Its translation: CASSLLAGGDEQFF.

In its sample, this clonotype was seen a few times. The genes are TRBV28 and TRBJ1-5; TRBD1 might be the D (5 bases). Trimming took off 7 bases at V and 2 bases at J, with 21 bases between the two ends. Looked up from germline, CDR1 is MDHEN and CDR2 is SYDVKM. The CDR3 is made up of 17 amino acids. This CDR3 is CASTGEAGLLGNQPQHF. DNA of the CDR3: TGTGCCAGCACCGGGGAGGCAGGGCTCCTTGGCAATCAGCCCCAGCATTTT.

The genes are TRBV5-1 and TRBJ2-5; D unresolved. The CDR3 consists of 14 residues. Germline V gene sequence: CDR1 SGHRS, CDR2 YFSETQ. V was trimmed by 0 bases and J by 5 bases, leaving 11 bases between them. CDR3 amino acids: CASSLEGIVETQYF. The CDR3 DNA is TGCGCCAGCAGCTTGGAAGGGATAGTGGAGACCCAGTACTTC. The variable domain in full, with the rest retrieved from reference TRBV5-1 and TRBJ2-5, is KAGVTQTPRYLIKTRGQQVTLSCSPISGHRSVSWYQQTPGQGLQFLFEYFSETQRNKGNFPGRFSGRQFSNSRSEMNVSTLELGDSALYLCASSLEGIVETQYFGPGTRLLVL.

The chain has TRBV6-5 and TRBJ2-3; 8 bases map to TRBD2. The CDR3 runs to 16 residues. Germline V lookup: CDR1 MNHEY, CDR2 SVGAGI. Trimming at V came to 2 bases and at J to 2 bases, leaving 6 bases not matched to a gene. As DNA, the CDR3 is TGTGCCAGCAGTTACCTTACTAGCGGCTACACAGATACGCAGTATTTT. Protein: CASSYLTSGYTDTQYF.

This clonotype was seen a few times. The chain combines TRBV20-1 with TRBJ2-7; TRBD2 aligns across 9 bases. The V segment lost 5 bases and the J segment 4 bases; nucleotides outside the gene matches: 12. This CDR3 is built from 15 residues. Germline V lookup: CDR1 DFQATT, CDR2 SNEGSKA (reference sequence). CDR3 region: CSASGGREGKYEQYF. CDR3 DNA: TGCAGTGCTTCCGGGGGGCGGGAGGGAAAATACGAGCAGTACTTC.

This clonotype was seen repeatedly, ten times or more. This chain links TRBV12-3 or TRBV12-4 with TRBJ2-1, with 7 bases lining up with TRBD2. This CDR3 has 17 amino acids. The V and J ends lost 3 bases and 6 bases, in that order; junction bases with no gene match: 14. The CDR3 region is CASSFLGEGLVPNEQFF. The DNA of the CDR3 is TGTGCCAGCAGTTTCTTAGGGGAAGGACTAGTACCCAATGAGCAGTTCTTC.

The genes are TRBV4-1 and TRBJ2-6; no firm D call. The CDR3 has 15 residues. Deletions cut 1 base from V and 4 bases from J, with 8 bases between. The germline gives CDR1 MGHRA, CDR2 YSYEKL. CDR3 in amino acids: CASSQAGYGANVLTF. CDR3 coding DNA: TGCGCCAGCAGCCAAGCTGGGTACGGGGCCAACGTCCTGACTTTC.

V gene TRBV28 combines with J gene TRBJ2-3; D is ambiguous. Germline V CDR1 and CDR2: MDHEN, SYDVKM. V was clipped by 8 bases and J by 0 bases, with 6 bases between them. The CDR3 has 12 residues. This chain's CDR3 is CASVESTDTQYF. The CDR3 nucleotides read TGTGCCAGCGTGGAGAGCACAGATACGCAGTATTTT.

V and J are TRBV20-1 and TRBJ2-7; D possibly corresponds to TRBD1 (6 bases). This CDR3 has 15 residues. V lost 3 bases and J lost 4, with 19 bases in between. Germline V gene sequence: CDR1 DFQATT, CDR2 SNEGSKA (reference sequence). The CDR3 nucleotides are TGCAGTGCTAGCCGTAACCAGGACAGTCCGTACGAGCAGTACTTC. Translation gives CSASRNQDSPYEQYF.

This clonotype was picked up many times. CDR3 coding DNA: TGTGCCAGCAGTCGGACTAGCGGGGGCTACGAGCAGTACTTC. It encodes CASSRTSGGYEQYF. The genes are TRBV12-3 or TRBV12-4 and TRBJ2-7, with 13 bases matching TRBD2. After removal of 5 bases from V and 3 bases from J, the junction contained 1 base not matched to a gene. The CDR3 spans 14 residues.

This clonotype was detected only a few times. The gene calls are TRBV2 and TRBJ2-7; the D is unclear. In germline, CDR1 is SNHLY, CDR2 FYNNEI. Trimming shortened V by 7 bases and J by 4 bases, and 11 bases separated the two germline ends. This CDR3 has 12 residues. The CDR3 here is CASIGRIYEQYF. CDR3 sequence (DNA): TGTGCCAGCATCGGACGGATTTACGAGCAGTACTTC. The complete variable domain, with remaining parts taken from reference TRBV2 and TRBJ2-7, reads EPEVTQTPSHQVTQMGQEVILRCVPISNHLYFYWYRQILGQKVEFLVSFYNNEISEKSEIFDDQFSVERPDGSNFTLKIRSTKLEDSAMYFCASIGRIYEQYFGPGTRLTVT.

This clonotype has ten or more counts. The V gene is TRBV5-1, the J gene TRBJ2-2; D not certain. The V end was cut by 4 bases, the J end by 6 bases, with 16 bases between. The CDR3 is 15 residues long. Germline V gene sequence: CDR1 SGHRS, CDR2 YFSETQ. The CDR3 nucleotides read TGCGCCAGCAGCCCCGGCAAACGGGTCCCCGGGGAGCTGTTTTTT. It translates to CASSPGKRVPGELFF.

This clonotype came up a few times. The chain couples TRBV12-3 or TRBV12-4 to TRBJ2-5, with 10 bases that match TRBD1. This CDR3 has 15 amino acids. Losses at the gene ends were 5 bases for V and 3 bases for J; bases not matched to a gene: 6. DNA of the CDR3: TGTGCCAGCAGTGATCGGGACAGGGGAAAAGAGACCCAGTACTTC. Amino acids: CASSDRDRGKETQYF.